This T cell receptor beta chain is drawn from a study of human T cells and chemical hapten exposure. Study details: Donors were sensitized with 2% DPC on the upper inner arm.

The V gene lost 4 bases and the J gene lost 0 bases, with 15 bases spanning the gap. Germline lookup yields CDR1 SGHDT and CDR2 YYEEEE. The CDR3 length is 16 residues. This clonotype was seen a few times. As for time point: patch test 1, 2 weeks after DPC sensitization. Treatment indicated: therapeutic diphenylcyclopropenone sensitization with weekly scalp DPC. TCRdb reanalysed the RACE reads using MiXCR and keeps one entry per CDR3 protein. The data hold some 170,000 distinct CDR3 sequences, with about a fifth observed a single time. The chain carries TRBV5-6 and TRBJ2-3; a possible D gene is TRBD1 (5 bases). Sequenced material: whole blood, taken in connection with sensitization to the hapten diphenylcyclopropenone (DPC). This TCR came from a woman between 45 and 65 years old with alopecia areata. Some clones in this sample may be carry-over from other donors' samples. This CDR3 reads CASSIFQGTSTDTQYF. As DNA, the CDR3 is TGTGCCAGCAGCATCTTCCAGGGTACTAGCACAGATACGCAGTATTTT.